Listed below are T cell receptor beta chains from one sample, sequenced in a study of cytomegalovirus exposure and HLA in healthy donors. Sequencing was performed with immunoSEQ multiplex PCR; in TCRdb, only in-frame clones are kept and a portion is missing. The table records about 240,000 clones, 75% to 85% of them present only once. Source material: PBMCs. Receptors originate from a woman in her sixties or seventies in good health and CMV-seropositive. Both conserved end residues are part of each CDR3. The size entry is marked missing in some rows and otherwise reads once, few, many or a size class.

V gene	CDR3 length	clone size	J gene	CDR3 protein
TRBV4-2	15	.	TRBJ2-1	CASSQETSSYNEQFF
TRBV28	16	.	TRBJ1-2	CASSFWDTSRGYGYTF
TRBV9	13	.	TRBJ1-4	CASSVIPGGELFF
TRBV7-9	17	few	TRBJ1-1	CASSPRGDRAIKTEAFF
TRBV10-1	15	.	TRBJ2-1	CASSESASGSYEQFF
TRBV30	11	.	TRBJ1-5	CAWAGGQPQHF
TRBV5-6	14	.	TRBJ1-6	CASSLRQGGSPLHF
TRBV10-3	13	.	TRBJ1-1	CAITPVGEAEAFF
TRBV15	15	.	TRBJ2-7	CATSRDLTSGYEQYF
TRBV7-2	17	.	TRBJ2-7	CASSPRGTSGLSYEQYF
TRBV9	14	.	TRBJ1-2	CASSVGGVPTGYTF
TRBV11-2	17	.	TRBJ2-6	CASSSRDRGAGANVLTF
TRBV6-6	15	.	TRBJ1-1	CASSPGQLMDTEAFF
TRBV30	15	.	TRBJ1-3	CATTPGTGSGNTIYF
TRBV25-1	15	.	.	CASSESGGVYYEQYF
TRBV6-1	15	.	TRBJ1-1	CASRPGTGFFTEAFF
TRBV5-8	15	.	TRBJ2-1	CASNLLAGALDEQFF
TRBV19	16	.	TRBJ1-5	CASSKLTGLGNQPQHF
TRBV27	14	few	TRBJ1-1	CASKPNRGAGEAFF
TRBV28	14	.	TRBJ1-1	CASRVRVLYTEAFF
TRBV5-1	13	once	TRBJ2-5	CASSFRGQETQYF
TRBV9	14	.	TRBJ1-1	CASSVWGGAGEAFF
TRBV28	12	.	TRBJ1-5	CASSPGNQPQHF
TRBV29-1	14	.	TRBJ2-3	CSAYGQGPSDTQYF
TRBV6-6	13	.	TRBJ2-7	CASSRTSPYEQYF
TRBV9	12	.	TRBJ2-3	CASSGQTDTQYF
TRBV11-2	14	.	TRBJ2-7	CASSFFDYSYEQYF
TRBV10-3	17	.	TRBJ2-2	CAITSEEGGRNTGELFF